This record looks at one TCR beta chain sequence and its context. The data were obtained in a study of blood T cell repertoires in COVID-19. Only in-frame clones appear in the TCRdb table, and some are missing; sequencing was by immunoSEQ multiplex PCR. This table has under 65,000 clones, 81% appearing once. The germline V gene encodes CDR1 SGHNT and CDR2 YYREEE (reference sequence). This CDR3 has 14 amino acids. V was trimmed by 0 bases and J by 1 base, leaving 4 bases between them. This TCR was recovered from a man aged 55 to 70 with COVID-19, enrolled during active disease. This chain links TRBV5-4 with TRBJ2-2; D not certain. Sequencing used peripheral blood. CDR3 sequence reads: CASSLVLNTGELFF. The DNA for the CDR3 is TGTGCCAGCAGCTTGGTACTGAACACCGGGGAGCTGTTTTTT.